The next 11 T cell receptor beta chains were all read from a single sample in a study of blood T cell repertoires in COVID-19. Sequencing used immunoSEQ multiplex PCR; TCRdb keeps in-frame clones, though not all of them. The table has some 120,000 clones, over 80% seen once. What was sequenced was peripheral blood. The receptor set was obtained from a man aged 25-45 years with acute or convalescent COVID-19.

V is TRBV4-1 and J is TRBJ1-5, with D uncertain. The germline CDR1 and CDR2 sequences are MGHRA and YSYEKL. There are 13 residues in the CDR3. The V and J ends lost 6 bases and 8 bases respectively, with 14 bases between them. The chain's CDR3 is CASSRTEEKPQHF. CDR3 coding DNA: TGCGCCAGCAGTAGGACGGAGGAGAAGCCCCAGCATTTT.

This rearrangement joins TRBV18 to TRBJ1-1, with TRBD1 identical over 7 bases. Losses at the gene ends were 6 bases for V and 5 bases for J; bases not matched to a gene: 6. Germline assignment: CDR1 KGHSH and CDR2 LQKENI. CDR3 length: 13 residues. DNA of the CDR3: TGTGCCAGCTCCCTTGACAGGGATACTGAAGCTTTCTTT. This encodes CASSLDRDTEAFF.

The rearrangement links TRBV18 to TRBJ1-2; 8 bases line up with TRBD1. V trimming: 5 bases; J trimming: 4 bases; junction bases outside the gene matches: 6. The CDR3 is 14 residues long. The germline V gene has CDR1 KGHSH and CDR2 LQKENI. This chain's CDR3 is CASSTGQGGYGYTF. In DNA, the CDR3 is TGTGCCAGCTCAACCGGACAGGGTGGCTATGGCTACACCTTC. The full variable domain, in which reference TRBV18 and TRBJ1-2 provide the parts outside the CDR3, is NAGVMQNPRHLVRRRGQEARLRCSPMKGHSHVYWYRQLPEEGLKFMVYLQKENIIDESGMPKERFSAEFPKEGPSILRIQQVVRGDSAAYFCASSTGQGGYGYTFGSGTRLTVV.

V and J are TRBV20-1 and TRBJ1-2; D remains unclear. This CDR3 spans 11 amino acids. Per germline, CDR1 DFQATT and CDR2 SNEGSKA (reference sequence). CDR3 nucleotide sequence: TGCAGAGCCCTTACAGAAGGTGGCTACACCTTC. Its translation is CRALTEGGYTF.

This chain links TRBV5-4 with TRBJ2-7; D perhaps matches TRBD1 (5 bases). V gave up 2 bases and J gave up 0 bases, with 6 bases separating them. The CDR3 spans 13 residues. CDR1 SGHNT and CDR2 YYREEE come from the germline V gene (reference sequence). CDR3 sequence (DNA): TGTGCCAGCAGCTTACAGGCCTCCTACGAGCAGTACTTC. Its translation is CASSLQASYEQYF.

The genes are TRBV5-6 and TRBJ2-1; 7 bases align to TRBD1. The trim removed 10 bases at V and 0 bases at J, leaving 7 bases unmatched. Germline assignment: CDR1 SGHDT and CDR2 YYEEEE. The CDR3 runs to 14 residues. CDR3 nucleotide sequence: TGTGCCGTCCACGGGACAGACTCCTACAATGAGCAGTTCTTC. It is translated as CAVHGTDSYNEQFF.

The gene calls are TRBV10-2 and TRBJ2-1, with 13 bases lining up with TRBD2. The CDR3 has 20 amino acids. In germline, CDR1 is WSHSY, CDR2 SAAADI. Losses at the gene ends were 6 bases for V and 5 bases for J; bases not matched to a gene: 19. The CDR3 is CASRERLAGGVGMGNNEQFF. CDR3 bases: TGCGCCAGCAGAGAGAGACTAGCGGGAGGAGTGGGAATGGGGAACAATGAGCAGTTCTTC.

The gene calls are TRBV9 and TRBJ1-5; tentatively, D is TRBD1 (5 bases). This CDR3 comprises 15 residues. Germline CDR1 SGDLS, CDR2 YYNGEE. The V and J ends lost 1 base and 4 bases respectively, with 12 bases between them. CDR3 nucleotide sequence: TGTGCCAGCAGCGTAACTTGGACACCAAATCAGCCCCAGCATTTT. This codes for CASSVTWTPNQPQHF.

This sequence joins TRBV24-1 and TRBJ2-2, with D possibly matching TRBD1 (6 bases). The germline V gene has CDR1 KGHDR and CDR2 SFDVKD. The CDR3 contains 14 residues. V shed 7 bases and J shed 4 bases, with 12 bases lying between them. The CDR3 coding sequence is TGTGCCACCAGCAAAACAGGGACCACCGGGGAGCTGTTTTTT. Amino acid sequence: CATSKTGTTGELFF.

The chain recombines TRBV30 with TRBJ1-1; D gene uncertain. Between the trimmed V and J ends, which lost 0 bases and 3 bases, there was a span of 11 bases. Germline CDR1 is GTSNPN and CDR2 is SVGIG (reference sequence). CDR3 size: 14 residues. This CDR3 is CAWSVPGIDTEAFF. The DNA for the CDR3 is TGTGCCTGGAGTGTACCCGGGATCGACACTGAAGCTTTCTTT.

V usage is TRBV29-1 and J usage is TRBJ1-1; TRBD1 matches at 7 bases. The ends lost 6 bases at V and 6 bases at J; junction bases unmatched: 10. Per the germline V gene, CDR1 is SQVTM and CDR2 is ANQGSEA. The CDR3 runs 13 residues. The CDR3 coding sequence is TGCAGCGTCCCTGAGGGGGCTGGGGCTGAAGCTTTCTTT. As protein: CSVPEGAGAEAFF.